Following are 21 T cell receptor beta chains from one sample sequenced in a study of blood T cells in healthy people across ages. Sample-barcoded 5' priming and a J-beta primer mix drove a second PCR of about 7 to 12 cycles. One entry per CDR3 protein results from TCRdb running MiXCR on the 5' RACE reads. This sample carries 1.5 million to 2 million distinct CDR3 sequences, roughly 30% of them seen once, and the ten largest clones take roughly 8%. Sequences were obtained from blood. These receptors all stem from a woman aged 30 to 39 in good health.

V is TRBV5-1 and J is TRBJ2-1, with 10 bases lining up with TRBD1. The CDR3 length is 14 residues. Germline V gives CDR1 SGHRS, CDR2 YFSETQ. Germline trimming cut 0 bases from V and 11 bases from J; bases unmatched to any gene: 5. DNA for the CDR3: TGCGCCAGCAGCTTGGGACAGGGGGCGGCTAAGCAGTTCTTC. Amino acid sequence: CASSLGQGAAKQFF.

This clonotype was seen many times. The V call is TRBV4-3, the J call TRBJ1-1; the D is unclear. The germline V gene has CDR1 LGHNA and CDR2 YSLEER. V lost 1 base to trimming and J lost 5 bases, with 8 bases between them. The CDR3 consists of 13 residues. The CDR3: CASSQGGRTEAFF. The CDR3 nucleotides are TGCGCCAGCAGCCAAGGGGGAAGGACTGAAGCTTTCTTT.

V gene TRBV28 combines with J gene TRBJ2-5, with TRBD2 matching over 9 bases. This CDR3 spans 15 amino acids. Germline loops: CDR1 MDHEN, CDR2 SYDVKM. After removal of 2 bases from V and 5 bases from J, the junction contained 6 bases not matched to a gene. The CDR3 region is CASSLDGTSIETQYF. The CDR3 DNA follows: TGTGCCAGCAGTTTAGACGGGACTAGCATCGAGACCCAGTACTTC. Based on the CDR3 plus reference TRBV28 and TRBJ2-5, the full variable domain is DVKVTQSSRYLVKRTGEKVFLECVQDMDHENMFWYRQDPGLGLRLIYFSYDVKMKEKGDIPEGYSVSREKKERFSLILESASTNQTSMYLCASSLDGTSIETQYFGPGTRLLVL.

The chain is built from TRBV7-9 and TRBJ1-6; no clear D gene. Germline lookup yields CDR1 SEHNR and CDR2 FQNEAQ (reference sequence). The CDR3 is 12 amino acids. Between the trimmed V and J ends, which lost 2 bases and 9 bases, there was a span of 5 bases. CDR3 in DNA: TGTGCCAGCAGCTTACCCGGTTCACCCCTCCACTTT. This codes for CASSLPGSPLHF.

Comment on this clonotype: Relative to the germline gene, one junction end is altered; a read error may explain this. The chain uses TRBV29-1 and TRBJ2-3; 7 bases fit TRBD1. CDR3 length equals 12 residues. Germline loops: CDR1 SQVTM, CDR2 ANQGSEA. The CDR3, as DNA: TGCAGCGTCGAAGAAACAGGGGTATCGCAGTATTTT. As protein: CSVEETGVSQYF.

This clonotype occurred many times. The CDR3 DNA follows: TGTGCCAGCAGTTTTCGGGCCGAGTACAATGAGCAGTTCTTC. Translating gives CASSFRAEYNEQFF. This rearrangement joins TRBV12-3 or TRBV12-4 to TRBJ2-1; unclear D gene. V was trimmed by 3 bases and J by 4 bases, leaving 10 bases between them. The CDR3 spans 14 residues.

Notes on this clonotype: A much bigger clone sits one base away, suggesting this may be a read error. V and J are TRBV7-9 and TRBJ2-5; D might be TRBD1 (5 bases). Trimming stripped 3 bases from V and 1 base from J, with 12 bases between. Per the germline V gene, CDR1 is SEHNR and CDR2 is FQNEAQ (reference sequence). The CDR3 loop spans 15 amino acids. CDR3 nucleotides: TGTGCCAGCAGCTTCGCTCTTGACAGCCAAGAGACCCAGTACTTC. Amino acids: CASSFALDSQETQYF.

The genes are TRBV29-1 and TRBJ2-7; 9 positions match TRBD1. With 4 bases clipped from V and 5 bases from J, the junction kept 9 bases outside the gene matches. The CDR3 runs 14 residues. Germline V gives CDR1 SQVTM, CDR2 ANQGSEA. The CDR3 bases are TGCAGCGTTGGAAGGCCCGGGACAGGGAACGAGCAGTACTTC. This codes for CSVGRPGTGNEQYF.

The rearrangement links TRBV5-1 to TRBJ1-2, with 7 bases identical to TRBD1. The CDR3 is 14 residues long. Trimming removed 9 bases from V and 4 bases from J; junction bases left unmatched: 12. Germline CDR1 SGHRS, CDR2 YFSETQ. The CDR3: CANTQGGTSYGYTF. The CDR3 DNA is TGCGCCAACACTCAGGGGGGAACTAGCTATGGCTACACCTTC.

As regards this clonotype: An end of the junction does not agree with germline; a read error may underlie this. The rearrangement joins TRBV6-4 to TRBJ2-4; D is uncertain. The better agreement between TRBJ2-7 and the DNA end casts doubt on the J call. The CDR3 loop spans 10 amino acids. Germline CDR1 MRHNA, CDR2 SNTAGT. The CDR3 spells CAISAPEQYF. CDR3 in DNA: TGTGCCATCAGTGCCCCCGAGCAGTACTTC.

Concerning this clonotype itself: An end of the junction does not agree with germline; a read error may underlie this. The J gene is TRBJ2-3, the V gene TRBV9, with TRBD2 matching over 7 bases. From germline, CDR1 is SGDLS and CDR2 YYNGEE. CDR3 length: 15 amino acids. The CDR3, as DNA: TGTACCAGCAGCGTTCTCGGGACTACCCCAGATACGCAGTATTTT. Translated: CTSSVLGTTPDTQYF.

A remark on this clonotype: This may stem from a read error, because a much larger clone lies one nucleotide away. This chain's CDR3 is CASSFSNTGELLF. In nucleotides, the CDR3 is TGTGCCAGCAGCTTCTCGAACACCGGGGAGCTGTTGTTT. The rearrangement links TRBV7-3 to TRBJ2-2, with a tentative D call TRBD2 (5 bases). The CDR3 is 13 amino acids. CDR1 and CDR2 from the germline V gene are SGHTA and FQGTGA.

Points on this clonotype: One junction end disagrees with the germline gene, perhaps due to a read error. The chain couples TRBV6-2 or TRBV6-3 to TRBJ2-1; D gene uncertain. The V gene's germline CDR1 is MNHEY and CDR2 SVGEGT. This CDR3 is 14 amino acids long. CDR3 in DNA: TGTGCCATCAGTAGGAGCGCGTCCTACAATGAGCAGGTCTTC. The encoded protein is CAISRSASYNEQVF.

This chain joins TRBV2 and TRBJ2-3; D ambiguous. The germline gives CDR1 SNHLY, CDR2 FYNNEI. Trimming cost V 0 bases and J 4 bases, with 5 bases left between them. The CDR3 loop spans 13 amino acids. CDR3 region: CASSEAWADTQYF. Here the CDR3 DNA reads TGTGCCAGCAGTGAAGCTTGGGCAGATACGCAGTATTTT.

The chain joins TRBV6-1 to TRBJ1-4, with TRBD1 identical over 7 bases. V gave up 8 bases and J gave up 4 bases; unmatched junction bases: 7. The CDR3 has 14 residues. Germline-derived CDR1 and CDR2 are MNHNS and SASEGT. CDR3 sequence: CASSTDRFNEKLFF. Here the CDR3 DNA reads TGTGCCAGCTCTACGGACAGGTTTAATGAAAAACTGTTTTTT.

In its sample, this clonotype was seen a few times. The J gene is TRBJ1-4, the V gene TRBV10-2; TRBD1 agrees at 8 bases. Losses at the gene ends were 6 bases for V and 10 bases for J; bases not matched to a gene: 4. The CDR3 totals 12 residues. CDR1 is WSHSY, CDR2 SAAADI, per germline. The CDR3 here is CASSGQGLKLFF. The CDR3 nucleotides are TGCGCCAGCAGCGGACAGGGCCTAAAACTGTTTTTT.

This clonotype was seen more than once but under ten times. This chain links TRBV12-3 or TRBV12-4 with TRBJ2-7, with D unclear. The V and J ends lost 8 bases and 3 bases respectively, with 11 bases between them. The length of the CDR3 is 12 residues. CDR3 sequence reads: CASLRTGYEQYF. In DNA, the CDR3 is TGTGCCAGCTTGAGGACCGGCTACGAGCAGTACTTC.

For this clonotype: An end of the junction differs from the germline gene, which may be a read error. The chain has TRBV5-5 and TRBJ2-2, with D tentatively TRBD2 (6 bases). Germline V gives CDR1 SGHKS, CDR2 YYEKEE (reference sequence). The CDR3 has 15 amino acids. The CDR3 protein is CASSLARGGTGELFF. CDR3 sequence (DNA): TGCGCCAGCAGCTTGGCTCGGGGAGGCACCGGGGAGCTGTTTTTT.

There are a few counts of this clonotype. The V and J genes are TRBV7-3 and TRBJ2-3, with 13 bases that match TRBD2. CDR1 is SGHTA, CDR2 FQGTGA, per germline. CDR3 length equals 17 residues. J lost 3 bases, V lost 5 bases, and 8 bases had no gene match. In DNA form, the CDR3 reads TGTGCCAGCAGCAGGACCGGGACTAGCGGGGAAACAGATACGCAGTATTTT. Protein product: CASSRTGTSGETDTQYF.

This chain uses TRBV29-1 with TRBJ2-3; TRBD2 matches 11 bases. Losses at the gene ends were 4 bases for V and 3 bases for J; bases not matched to a gene: 15. The CDR3 runs 18 residues. The germline gives CDR1 SQVTM, CDR2 ANQGSEA. Here the CDR3 DNA reads TGCAGCGTTGTCGTTCTCGGGTTTGGGACTAGCGGTACAGATACGCAGTATTTT. Translation: CSVVVLGFGTSGTDTQYF.

Concerning this clonotype itself: Being one base from a much bigger clone, this may be a read error. This chain uses TRBV4-3 with TRBJ1-2; D not resolved. CDR3 length: 13 amino acids. The V gene's germline CDR1 is LGHNA and CDR2 YSLEER. CDR3 bases: TGCGCCAGCAGCCTTGAGAATCGGGGTGGCTGCACCTTC. Encoded protein: CASSLENRGGCTF.